This T cell receptor (beta chain) derives from a study of T-cell reconstitution after alpha-beta-depleted transplantation in children. Regarding the study as a whole: In some patients, recipient T cells and intrathymic progenitors surviving conditioning explained high day-60 diversity. The origin of alpha-beta T cells about two months after transplant was reportedly several hundred expanded graft clones.

This sample's TCRbeta library carried unique molecular identifier barcodes. TCRdb reprocessed the PCR reads via MiXCR and lists one record per CDR3 protein. The profile shows 350,000 to 500,000 distinct CDR3 sequences, roughly 44% of them singletons. CDR1 is SGDLS, CDR2 YYNGEE, per germline. This CDR3 is built from 16 residues. J gave up 4 bases and V 3 bases, and 4 bases lay outside the gene matches. On this clonotype: Antigen unknown.

This clonotype originated in a girl aged 2 to 10 with aplastic anemia, due to receive a stem cell transplant. The V and J genes are TRBV9 and TRBJ2-3, with 14 bases that match TRBD2. The input for sequencing was PBMCs, taken before TCRalphabeta/CD19-depleted stem cell transplant. DNA of the CDR3: TGTGCCAGCAGCGCAGGACTAGCGGGGGGTGCAGATACGCAGTATTTT. Amino acids: CASSAGLAGGADTQYF. Filled out from reference TRBV9 and TRBJ2-3, the complete variable domain reads DSGVTQTPKHLITATGQRVTLRCSPRSGDLSVYWYQQSLDQGLQFLIQYYNGEERAKGNILERFSAQQFPDLHSELNLSSLELGDSALYFCASSAGLAGGADTQYFGPGTRLTVL.